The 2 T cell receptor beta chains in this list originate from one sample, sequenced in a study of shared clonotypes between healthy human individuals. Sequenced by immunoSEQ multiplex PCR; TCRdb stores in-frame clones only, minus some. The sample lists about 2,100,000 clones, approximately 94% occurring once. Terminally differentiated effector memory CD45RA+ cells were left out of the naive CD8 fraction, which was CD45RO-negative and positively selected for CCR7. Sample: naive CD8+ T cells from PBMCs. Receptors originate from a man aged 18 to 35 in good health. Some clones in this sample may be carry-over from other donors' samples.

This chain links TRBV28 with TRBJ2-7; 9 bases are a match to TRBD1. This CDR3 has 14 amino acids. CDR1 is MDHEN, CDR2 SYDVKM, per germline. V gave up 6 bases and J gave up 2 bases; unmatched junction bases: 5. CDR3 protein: CASRTGGTTYEQYF. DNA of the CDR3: TGTGCCAGCAGGACAGGGGGAACGACCTACGAGCAGTACTTC.

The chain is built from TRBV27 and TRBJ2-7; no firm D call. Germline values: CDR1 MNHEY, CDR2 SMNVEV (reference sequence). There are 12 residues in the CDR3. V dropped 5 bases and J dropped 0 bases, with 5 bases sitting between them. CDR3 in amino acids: CASSQTSYEQYF. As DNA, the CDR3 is TGTGCCAGCAGTCAGACCTCCTACGAGCAGTACTTC.